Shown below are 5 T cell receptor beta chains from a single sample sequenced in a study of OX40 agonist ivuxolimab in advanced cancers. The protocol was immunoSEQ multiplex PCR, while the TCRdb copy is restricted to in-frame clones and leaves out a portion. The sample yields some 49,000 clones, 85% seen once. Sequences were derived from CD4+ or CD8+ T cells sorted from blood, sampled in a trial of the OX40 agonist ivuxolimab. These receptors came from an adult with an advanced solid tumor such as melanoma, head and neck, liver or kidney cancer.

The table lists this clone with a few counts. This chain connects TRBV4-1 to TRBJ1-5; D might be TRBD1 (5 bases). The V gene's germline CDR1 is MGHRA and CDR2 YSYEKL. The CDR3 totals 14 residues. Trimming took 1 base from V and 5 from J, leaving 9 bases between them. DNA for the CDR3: TGCGCCAGCAGCCAAGGGGACGGCGATCAGCCCCAGCATTTT. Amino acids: CASSQGDGDQPQHF.

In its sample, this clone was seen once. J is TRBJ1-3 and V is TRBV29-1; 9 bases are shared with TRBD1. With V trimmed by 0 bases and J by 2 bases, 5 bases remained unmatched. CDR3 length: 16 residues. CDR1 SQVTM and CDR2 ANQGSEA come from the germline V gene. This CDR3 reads CSVEDLGDRAGNTIYF. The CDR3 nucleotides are TGCAGCGTTGAAGATTTGGGGGACAGGGCTGGAAACACCATATATTTT.

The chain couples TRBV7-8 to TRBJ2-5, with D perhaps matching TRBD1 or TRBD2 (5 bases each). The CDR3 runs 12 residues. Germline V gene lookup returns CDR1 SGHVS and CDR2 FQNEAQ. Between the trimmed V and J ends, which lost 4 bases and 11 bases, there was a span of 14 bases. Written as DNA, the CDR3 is TGTGCCAGCAGCTCGGGACGGGTTTTACAGTACTTC. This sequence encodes CASSSGRVLQYF.

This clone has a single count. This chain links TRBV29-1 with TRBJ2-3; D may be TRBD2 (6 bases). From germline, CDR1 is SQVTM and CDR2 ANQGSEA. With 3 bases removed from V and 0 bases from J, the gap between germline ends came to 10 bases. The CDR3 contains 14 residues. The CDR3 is CSVDEEGSTDTQYF. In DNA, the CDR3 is TGCAGCGTTGATGAGGAGGGGAGCACAGATACGCAGTATTTT.

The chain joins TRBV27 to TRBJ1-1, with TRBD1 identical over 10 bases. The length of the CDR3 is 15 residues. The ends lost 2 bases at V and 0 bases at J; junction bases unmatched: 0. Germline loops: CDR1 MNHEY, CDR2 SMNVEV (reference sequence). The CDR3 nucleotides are TGTGCCAGCAGTTTAGGGACAGGGGTGAACACTGAAGCTTTCTTT. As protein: CASSLGTGVNTEAFF.